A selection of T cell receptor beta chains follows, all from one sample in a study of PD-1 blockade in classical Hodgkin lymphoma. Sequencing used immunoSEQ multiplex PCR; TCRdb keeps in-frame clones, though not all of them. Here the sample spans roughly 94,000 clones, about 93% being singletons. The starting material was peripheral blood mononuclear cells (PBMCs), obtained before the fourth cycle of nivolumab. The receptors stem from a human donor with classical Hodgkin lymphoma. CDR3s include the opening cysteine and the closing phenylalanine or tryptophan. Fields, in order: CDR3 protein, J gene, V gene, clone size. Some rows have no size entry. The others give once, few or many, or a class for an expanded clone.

cdr3_aa: CASSLNSNVGQFF
j_call: TRBJ2-1
v_call: TRBV5-4
clone_size: .

cdr3_aa: CASTKEPSGRPPPYNEQFF
j_call: TRBJ2-1
v_call: TRBV21-1
clone_size: once

cdr3_aa: CAHGRGGIYEQYF
j_call: TRBJ2-7
v_call: TRBV2
clone_size: .

cdr3_aa: CASSFMHRGIQPQHF
j_call: TRBJ1-5
v_call: TRBV5-8
clone_size: .

cdr3_aa: CASSIWVSSGANVLTF
j_call: TRBJ2-6
v_call: TRBV19
clone_size: .

cdr3_aa: CSVEASGTYNEQFF
j_call: TRBJ2-1
v_call: TRBV29-1
clone_size: .

cdr3_aa: CASSTENEKLFF
j_call: TRBJ1-4
v_call: TRBV4-1
clone_size: .

cdr3_aa: CASSQDMLRASEAFF
j_call: TRBJ1-1
v_call: TRBV4-1
clone_size: .

cdr3_aa: CSVEFSSGTGYVGGANVLTF
j_call: TRBJ2-6
v_call: TRBV29-1
clone_size: .

cdr3_aa: CASSPVPRGEQYF
j_call: TRBJ2-7
v_call: TRBV7-6
clone_size: .

cdr3_aa: CSAGRTDGYTF
j_call: TRBJ1-2
v_call: TRBV20-1
clone_size: .

cdr3_aa: CASSERSFGYTF
j_call: TRBJ1-2
v_call: TRBV10-2
clone_size: few

cdr3_aa: CASSLGEGYGYTF
j_call: TRBJ1-2
v_call: TRBV19
clone_size: .

cdr3_aa: CASRGATEAFF
j_call: TRBJ1-1
v_call: TRBV10-2
clone_size: .

cdr3_aa: CASSFFSGEAKNIQYF
j_call: TRBJ2-4
v_call: TRBV5-1
clone_size: .